Reported below is one T cell receptor beta chain. This entry comes from a study of blood T cell repertoires in COVID-19. Across the study: The analysed material was cDNA or gDNA that came from T cells, B-cell-depleted T cells, or PBMCs.

Generated by immunoSEQ multiplex PCR, the TCRdb table keeps only in-frame clones and is missing some. This table holds around 340,000 clones, roughly 87% found once. The germline gives CDR1 DFQATT, CDR2 SNEGSKA (reference sequence). The germline V and J ends were trimmed by 3 bases and 4 bases, with 12 bases remaining between them. This CDR3 region has 14 residues. Sequenced sample: peripheral blood. The chain links TRBV20-1 to TRBJ1-4; D call uncertain. The TCR sequence derives from a woman between 55 and 75 years old with COVID-19, enrolled during active disease. CDR3 in DNA: TGCAGTGCTAGTGGGGAGGGCGGTAATGAAAAACTGTTTTTT. Residues: CSASGEGGNEKLFF.